The 15 T cell receptor beta chains listed next were all sequenced from one sample in a study of PD-1 blockade in classical Hodgkin lymphoma. Profiling relied on immunoSEQ multiplex PCR, and the TCRdb table lists in-frame clones only, not all of them. The table has 25,000 to 30,000 clones, about four fifths seen once. Noted time point: cycle 4 day 1 (C4D1), after 6 weeks of nivolumab. All patients experienced relapse after autologous stem cell transplantation, and brentuximab vedotin exposure was variable. Out of thawed PBMCs, magnetic negative selection purified CD4+ T cells. The sequences come from CD4+ T cells from blood, collected before the fourth cycle of nivolumab. All receptors come from a human donor with classical Hodgkin lymphoma.

J is TRBJ1-1 and V is TRBV28, with D unresolved. This CDR3 has 11 residues. Trimming stripped 6 bases from V and 2 bases from J, with 4 bases between. Germline CDR1 reads MDHEN; CDR2 reads SYDVKM. CDR3 DNA sequence: TGTGCCAGCAGAAGAAACACTGAAGCTTTCTTT. It yields the protein CASRRNTEAFF.

The J gene is TRBJ1-5, the V gene TRBV2; the D is unclear. The CDR3 totals 16 residues. Germline V gene lookup returns CDR1 SNHLY and CDR2 FYNNEI. Trimming took off 1 base at V and 6 bases at J, with 16 bases between the two ends. CDR3 amino acids: CASSEVWTARSQPQHF. The DNA for the CDR3 is TGTGCCAGCAGTGAAGTATGGACCGCGAGGTCTCAGCCCCAGCATTTT.

The chain combines TRBV5-1 with TRBJ2-5, with 7 positions matching TRBD2. Germline assignment: CDR1 SGHRS and CDR2 YFSETQ. V shed 4 bases, J shed 1 base, and the junction held 4 bases outside the gene matches. The CDR3 loop spans 14 amino acids. CDR3 protein: CASSPTGGQETQYF. In nucleotides, the CDR3 is TGCGCCAGCAGCCCTACGGGGGGCCAAGAGACCCAGTACTTC.

In this sample, this clone turned up a few times. The chain has TRBV2 and TRBJ1-2; 11 bases are shared with TRBD1. CDR3 length equals 15 residues. Germline V CDR1 and CDR2: SNHLY, FYNNEI. V lost 6 bases to trimming and J lost 4 bases; unmatched junction nucleotides: 7. The CDR3 DNA is TGTGCCAGCAGGGTTTCCGGGACAGGGGGCTATGGCTACACCTTC. This sequence encodes CASRVSGTGGYGYTF. Full variable domain (outside the CDR3, taken from reference TRBV2 and TRBJ1-2): EPEVTQTPSHQVTQMGQEVILRCVPISNHLYFYWYRQILGQKVEFLVSFYNNEISEKSEIFDDQFSVERPDGSNFTLKIRSTKLEDSAMYFCASRVSGTGGYGYTFGSGTRLTVV.

This clone appeared a few times. The chain couples TRBV7-9 to TRBJ2-2; TRBD2 might be the D (6 bases). Germline CDR1 and CDR2: SEHNR and FQNEAQ (reference sequence). V lost 5 bases, J lost 4 bases, and 17 bases lay in between. The CDR3 has 16 residues. CDR3 sequence: CASSPKGRESTGELFF. The CDR3 coding sequence is TGTGCCAGCAGCCCCAAGGGGCGGGAAAGCACCGGGGAGCTGTTTTTT. The complete variable domain, with remaining parts taken from reference TRBV7-9 and TRBJ2-2, reads DTGVSQNPRHKITKRGQNVTFRCDPISEHNRLYWYRQTLGQGPEFLTYFQNEAQLEKSRLLSDRFSAERPKGSFSTLEIQRTEQGDSAMYLCASSPKGRESTGELFFGEGSRLTVL.

The V call is TRBV4-2, the J call TRBJ2-3; 8 positions agree with TRBD2. V lost 3 bases and J lost 4; bases outside the gene matches: 3. This CDR3 region has 14 residues. Germline CDR1 and CDR2: LGHNA and YNFKEQ. The CDR3 here is CASSHGGAADTQYF. The CDR3 region has the DNA TGTGCCAGCAGCCACGGGGGGGCTGCAGATACGCAGTATTTT.

V and J are TRBV6-5 and TRBJ1-5, with a tentative D call TRBD1 (5 bases). V lost 5 bases, J lost 6 bases, and 14 bases lay in between. The germline V gene has CDR1 MNHEY and CDR2 SVGAGI. The CDR3 contains 14 residues. Here the CDR3 DNA reads TGTGCCAGCAGTATTACATGGGGGATTCAGCCCCAGCATTTT. Its translation is CASSITWGIQPQHF.

J is TRBJ1-3 and V is TRBV6-5; possibly TRBD1 for D (5 bases). Germline values: CDR1 MNHEY, CDR2 SVGAGI. The CDR3 length is 14 residues. V was trimmed by 6 bases and J by 0 bases, leaving 9 bases between them. The CDR3, as DNA: TGTGCCAGCAGGGGCAGGGCCTCTGGAAACACCATATATTTT. It encodes CASRGRASGNTIYF.

This clone was found a few times. The chain joins TRBV6-6 to TRBJ1-1; TRBD1 matches 7 bases. The CDR3 totals 13 residues. Trimming at V came to 10 bases and at J to 1 base, leaving 6 bases not matched to a gene. Germline CDR1 and CDR2: MNHNY and SVGAGI (reference sequence). CDR3: CATLGQTNTEAFF. In DNA, the CDR3 is TGTGCCACCCTGGGACAGACGAACACTGAAGCTTTCTTT.

This chain uses TRBV28 with TRBJ1-3; D is ambiguous. The CDR3 spans 15 residues. The germline CDR1 and CDR2 sequences are MDHEN and SYDVKM. V was cut by 4 bases and J by 3 bases, with 13 bases left in between. The CDR3 loop is CASSSGQVGGNTIYF. The CDR3, as DNA: TGTGCCAGCAGTTCAGGCCAGGTCGGTGGAAACACCATATATTTT.

J is TRBJ1-6 and V is TRBV14; D is ambiguous. The CDR3 totals 15 residues. The V end lost 1 base, the J end lost 7 bases, and 11 bases lay between the germline ends. Germline CDR1 reads SGHDN; CDR2 reads FVKESK. The DNA for the CDR3 is TGTGCCAGCAGCCAAGTCGGGGTCGAGAATTCACCCCTCCACTTT. It encodes CASSQVGVENSPLHF.

The CDR3 protein is CASSLTGVGNTIYF. DNA of the CDR3: TGTGCCAGCAGCCTTACAGGGGTTGGAAACACCATATATTTT. V is TRBV5-5 and J is TRBJ1-3, with 7 bases aligning to TRBD1. Germline CDR1 and CDR2: SGHKS and YYEKEE (reference sequence). The junction had 4 bases not matched to a gene; V was cut back by 4 bases and J by 3 bases. This CDR3 is built from 14 residues. Variable domain in full (rest from reference TRBV5-5 and TRBJ1-3): DAGVTQSPTHLIKTRGQQVTLRCSPISGHKSVSWYQQVLGQGPQFIFQYYEKEERGRGNFPDRFSARQFPNYSSELNVNALLLGDSALYLCASSLTGVGNTIYFGEGSWLTVV.

The rearrangement uses TRBV5-1 and TRBJ2-5, with D unclear. CDR3 length: 13 residues. V was shortened by 0 bases and J by 2 bases, with 5 bases between the two germline ends. Germline CDR1 is SGHRS and CDR2 is YFSETQ. As DNA, the CDR3 is TGCGCCAGCAGCTTGGGAAGGCAAGAGACCCAGTACTTC. This encodes CASSLGRQETQYF.

The chain recombines TRBV19 with TRBJ1-5; TRBD1 matches at 9 bases. The J segment lost 0 bases and the V segment lost 2 bases, leaving 5 bases of the junction unmatched. CDR1 and CDR2 from the germline V gene are LNHDA and SQIVND (reference sequence). This CDR3 is built from 17 residues. CDR3 sequence: CASSITGGAYSNQPQHF. Written as DNA, the CDR3 is TGTGCCAGTAGTATAACAGGGGGCGCCTATAGCAATCAGCCCCAGCATTTT.

The chain employs TRBV5-1 and TRBJ2-2; D may match TRBD1 or TRBD2 (5 bases each). Trimming cost V 4 bases and J 1 base, with 11 bases left between them. The CDR3 extends over 15 amino acids. Germline V gene data show CDR1 as SGHRS and CDR2 as YFSETQ. The CDR3 DNA sequence: TGCGCCAGCAGCCCGCCGGGGCTGAACACCGGGGAGCTGTTTTTT. It is translated as CASSPPGLNTGELFF.